These T cell receptor beta chains were read from a single sample in a study of regulatory dendritic cells for organ transplantation. Their recognized antigens are unknown. Method: immunoSEQ multiplex PCR; TCRdb's copy keeps in-frame clones and lacks some. This sample has about 11,000 clones, with roughly 70% found just once. The sequenced material came from memory CD4+ T cells from blood cultured with regulatory dendritic cells. The receptors shown here come from a human donor in good health. The CDR3 runs from the conserved cysteine through the conserved F or W. D genes are given only for firm matches. The size of a clone is reported for some rows only, either as once, few or many, or as a class for expanded clones.

J gene,V gene,clone size,D gene,CDR3 DNA,CDR3 protein
TRBJ1-2,TRBV7-2,-,-,TGTGCCAGCAGGACGATGACGGGGAACTATGGCTACACCTTC,CASRTMTGNYGYTF
TRBJ2-2,TRBV7-2,few,TRBD2,TGTGCCAGCAGCTTAGAAGCGGGGGGGCCTCGGTCCGGGGAGCTGTTTTTT,CASSLEAGGPRSGELFF
TRBJ1-1,TRBV4-3,-,-,TGCGCCAGCAGCCTCAACATGAACACTGAAGCTTTCTTT,CASSLNMNTEAFF
TRBJ1-1,TRBV19,once,-,TGTGCCAGTACCCTAGGCCCTGAAGCTTTCTTT,CASTLGPEAFF
TRBJ1-5,TRBV7-2,-,TRBD1,TGTGCCAGCAGTTACCAGGGGGCAAATCAGCCCCAGCATTTT,CASSYQGANQPQHF
TRBJ1-2,TRBV6-1,few,TRBD1,TGTGCCAGCAGCTCGGGGGACAGGGGCCACTATGGCTACACCTTC,CASSSGDRGHYGYTF
TRBJ1-4,TRBV6-5,few,-,TGTGCCAGCAAAAACAGGGCCAGCGGTGGGGAAAAACTGTTTTTT,CASKNRASGGEKLFF
TRBJ1-4,TRBV19,-,TRBD1,TGTGCCAGTAGGGACAGGGGAAGCGAGGTTGAAAAACTGTTTTTT,CASRDRGSEVEKLFF
TRBJ1-1,TRBV7-9,few,-,TGTGCCAGCAGCTTAATCCTATCGAACACTGAAGCTTTCTTT,CASSLILSNTEAFF
TRBJ2-5,TRBV6-6,-,TRBD2,TGTGCCAGCGGGCCGGGGGGAGTTGAGACCCAGTACTTC,CASGPGGVETQYF
TRBJ1-1,TRBV11-3,few,-,TGTGCCAGCAGCTTAATGACAGGTATCTCTGAAGCTTTCTTT,CASSLMTGISEAFF
TRBJ2-1,TRBV7-8,-,TRBD2,TGTGCCAGCAGCTTACGTACAGCGGGGGGTGAGCAGTTCTTC,CASSLRTAGGEQFF
TRBJ1-6,TRBV5-4,few,-,TGTGCCAGCAGCTTAGTGGCGGGGGCGGATTGGAATTCACCCCTCCACTTT,CASSLVAGADWNSPLHF
TRBJ2-3,TRBV15,-,-,TGTGCCACCAGCAGGGGCAGAGTCACAGATACGCAGTATTTT,CATSRGRVTDTQYF
TRBJ1-2,TRBV4-1,-,-,TGCGCCAGCAGCGAGGGTCCTAACTATGGCTACACCTTC,CASSEGPNYGYTF
TRBJ2-3,TRBV7-2,-,TRBD2,TGTGCCAGCAGCTTAGAAGGGACTAGCGGGGGGTTGGATACGCAGTATTTT,CASSLEGTSGGLDTQYF
TRBJ1-4,TRBV2,-,TRBD1,TGTGCCAGCACCGAGGACAGGGGTGAAAAACTGTTTTTT,CASTEDRGEKLFF
TRBJ2-3,TRBV11-2,medium-sized,-,TGTGCCAGCAGCGAAATGACAACCAGCACAGATACGCAGTATTTT,CASSEMTTSTDTQYF
TRBJ1-2,TRBV6-5,-,TRBD1,TGTGCCAGCAGTGAAATAGGGACAGGGGGCTACACCTTC,CASSEIGTGGYTF
TRBJ1-1,TRBV25-1,-,-,TGTGCCAGCAGTCAATCTTCAGGGAACACTGAAGCTTTCTTT,CASSQSSGNTEAFF
TRBJ2-2,TRBV18,-,TRBD2,TGTGCCAGCTCACCGGGACTAGCGTCCACCGGGGAGCTGTTTTTT,CASSPGLASTGELFF
TRBJ2-1,TRBV19,-,TRBD1,TGTGCCAGTAACCCAAGACAGGGGGCTGGCAATGAGCAGTTCTTC,CASNPRQGAGNEQFF
TRBJ1-2,TRBV4-3,-,TRBD1,TGCGCCAGCTCTCGACAGGGGGTGGACTACACCTTC,CASSRQGVDYTF
TRBJ2-3,TRBV18,medium-sized,TRBD2,TGTGCCAGCTCAGGTGGACTAGCGGGCACAGATACGCAGTATTTT,CASSGGLAGTDTQYF